Listed here are 30 T cell receptor beta chains from one sample, sequenced in a study of control samples from healthy donors and cancer patients. Only in-frame clones appear in the TCRdb table, and some are missing; sequencing was by immunoSEQ multiplex PCR. This sample has 140,000 or so clones; about nine tenths occur once, and the top ten carry approximately 3.4%. What was sequenced was blood. The receptor set was obtained from a man aged 25 to 40 in good health.

CDR3 protein: CASSEVSGGTSGANVLTF. The CDR3 nucleotides read TGTGCCAGCAGTGAAGTAAGCGGGGGGACCTCTGGGGCCAACGTCCTGACTTTC. The chain has TRBV25-1 and TRBJ2-6; TRBD2 matches 9 bases. J was trimmed by 0 bases and V by 2 bases; bases with no gene match: 5. Germline CDR1 MGHDK, CDR2 SYGVNS. CDR3 length: 18 residues. Full variable domain (rest looked up from reference TRBV25-1 and TRBJ2-6): EADIYQTPRYLVIGTGKKITLECSQTMGHDKMYWYQQDPGMELHLIHYSYGVNSTEKGDLSSESTVSRIRTEHFPLTLESARPSHTSQYLCASSEVSGGTSGANVLTFGAGSRLTVL.

The V and J genes are TRBV6-5 and TRBJ2-3, with 8 bases identical to TRBD2. The ends lost 3 bases at V and 4 bases at J; junction bases unmatched: 6. CDR1 MNHEY and CDR2 SVGAGI come from the germline V gene. CDR3 length equals 15 residues. CDR3 DNA sequence: TGTGCCAGCAGTTATCGGGGGGGCGGTGCAGATACGCAGTATTTT. Residues: CASSYRGGGADTQYF.

The genes are TRBV10-1 and TRBJ2-2; the D call may be TRBD1 or TRBD2 (5 bases each). The V end lost 4 bases, the J end lost 4 bases, and 10 bases lay between the germline ends. Germline assignment: CDR1 WNHNN and CDR2 SYGVQD (reference sequence). This CDR3 contains 14 residues. The CDR3 loop is CASSARDGTGELFF. The CDR3 DNA reads TGCGCCAGCAGTGCCCGGGACGGCACCGGGGAGCTGTTTTTT.

The chain employs TRBV3-1 (or the pseudogene TRBV3-2) and TRBJ1-1; D is ambiguous. Deletions cut 6 bases from V and 0 bases from J, with 11 bases between. The CDR3 contains 14 residues. Germline V gives CDR1 LGHDT, CDR2 YNNKEL (reference sequence). The CDR3 is CASRPGGLNTEAFF. CDR3 bases: TGTGCCAGCAGACCAGGAGGATTGAACACTGAAGCTTTCTTT.

The chain has TRBV19 and TRBJ1-2; the match to TRBD1 covers 8 bases. This CDR3 has 13 residues. Germline CDR1 reads LNHDA; CDR2 reads SQIVND (reference sequence). J was trimmed by 2 bases and V by 4 bases; bases with no gene match: 0. CDR3 coding DNA: TGTGCCAGTAGTACAGGGGGCAACTATGGCTACACCTTC. Translating it yields CASSTGGNYGYTF.

The chain joins TRBV2 to TRBJ2-3, with D maybe TRBD1 (6 bases). The CDR3 contains 13 residues. V lost 10 bases and J lost 2, with 13 bases in between. The germline V gene encodes CDR1 SNHLY and CDR2 FYNNEI. In DNA form, the CDR3 reads TGTGCCATACCGCGGACAGACACAGATACGCAGTATTTT. Amino acid sequence: CAIPRTDTDTQYF.

This clone was picked up one time. V gene TRBV11-2 combines with J gene TRBJ2-1; 9 bases are a match to TRBD2. This CDR3 has 15 residues. The J segment lost 10 bases and the V segment lost 6 bases, leaving 13 bases of the junction unmatched. CDR1 and CDR2 from the germline V gene are SGHAT and FQNNGV. CDR3: CASSRMRGGFREQFF. CDR3 nucleotide sequence: TGTGCCAGCAGTCGAATGCGGGGGGGTTTCCGGGAGCAGTTCTTC. Full variable domain (missing parts from reference TRBV11-2 and TRBJ2-1): EAGVAQSPRYKIIEKRQSVAFWCNPISGHATLYWYQQILGQGPKLLIQFQNNGVVDDSQLPKDRFSAERLKGVDSTLKIQPAKLEDSAVYLCASSRMRGGFREQFFGPGTRLTVL.

The chain employs TRBV7-9 and TRBJ1-1, with 10 bases fitting TRBD1. The CDR3 totals 15 residues. The germline V gene has CDR1 SEHNR and CDR2 FQNEAQ (reference sequence). V lost 11 bases and J lost 7; bases outside the gene matches: 16. This CDR3 reads CADRDRGLPKGEAFF. The DNA of the CDR3 is TGTGCCGACAGGGACAGGGGTCTGCCGAAAGGTGAAGCTTTCTTT.

The chain employs TRBV19 and TRBJ1-1; unclear D gene. From germline, CDR1 is LNHDA and CDR2 SQIVND (reference sequence). The V end was cut by 5 bases, the J end by 4 bases, with 8 bases between. The CDR3 totals 12 residues. The chain's CDR3 is CASSGVGTEAFF. The DNA of the CDR3 is TGTGCCAGTAGTGGGGTAGGCACTGAAGCTTTCTTT. The variable domain in full, completed from reference TRBV19 and TRBJ1-1, reads DGGITQSPKYLFRKEGQNVTLSCEQNLNHDAMYWYRQDPGQGLRLIYYSQIVNDFQKGDIAEGYSVSREKKESFPLTVTSAQKNPTAFYLCASSGVGTEAFFGQGTRLTVV.

V and J are TRBV7-9 and TRBJ1-3; perhaps TRBD1 as D (5 bases). V was shortened by 4 bases and J by 0 bases, with 22 bases between the two germline ends. Germline CDR1 and CDR2: SEHNR and FQNEAQ (reference sequence). This CDR3 spans 19 amino acids. The DNA of the CDR3 is TGTGCCAGCAGCTCCATGCAAGCGGGACGCCATCACTCTGGAAACACCATATATTTT. Translating it yields CASSSMQAGRHHSGNTIYF.

The rearrangement uses TRBV30 and TRBJ1-4; no clear D. Germline CDR1 and CDR2: GTSNPN and SVGIG (reference sequence). CDR3 length: 15 amino acids. Trimming left V 0 bases short and J 4 bases short, with 12 bases between. The CDR3 region has the DNA TGTGCCTGGAGTGTACAGACGGGTAGTAATGAAAAACTGTTTTTT. Translating it yields CAWSVQTGSNEKLFF. Filled out from reference TRBV30 and TRBJ1-4, the complete variable domain reads SQTIHQWPATLVQPVGSPLSLECTVEGTSNPNLYWYRQAAGRGLQLLFYSVGIGQISSEVPQNLSASRPQDRQFILSSKKLLLSDSGFYLCAWSVQTGSNEKLFFGSGTQLSVL.

The chain links TRBV5-1 to TRBJ1-2, with D unclear. Trimming shortened V by 2 bases and J by 5 bases, and 13 bases separated the two germline ends. Germline V lookup: CDR1 SGHRS, CDR2 YFSETQ. The CDR3 loop spans 14 amino acids. CDR3 region: CASSFEAGVYGYTF. In DNA, the CDR3 is TGCGCCAGCAGCTTCGAGGCGGGAGTTTATGGCTACACCTTC.

The chain carries TRBV19 and TRBJ1-2, with TRBD1 as a possible D gene (6 bases). V lost 5 bases and J lost 0, with 13 bases in between. This CDR3 is built from 15 residues. CDR1 is LNHDA, CDR2 SQIVND, per germline (reference sequence). In nucleotides, the CDR3 is TGTGCCAGTAGTGTATACGGACAGACTAACTATGGCTACACCTTC. Its protein product is CASSVYGQTNYGYTF.

This clone was seen a few times. The chain uses TRBV4-1 and TRBJ1-5; no firm D call. Trimming pared 0 bases from V and 9 bases from J, leaving 15 bases between. The CDR3 consists of 15 residues. CDR1 and CDR2 (germline): MGHRA, YSYEKL. The CDR3 spells CASSQEEGSRGPQHF. In DNA form, the CDR3 reads TGCGCCAGCAGCCAAGAAGAAGGGTCGCGGGGGCCCCAGCATTTT.

J is TRBJ1-1 and V is TRBV7-9, with 9 bases fitting TRBD1. V was pared by 6 bases and J by 2 bases, with 7 bases of the junction left unmatched. Germline V gene lookup returns CDR1 SEHNR and CDR2 FQNEAQ (reference sequence). The CDR3 extends over 15 amino acids. This CDR3 reads CASRLPDRGNTEAFF. CDR3 DNA sequence: TGTGCCAGCAGACTCCCGGACAGGGGAAACACTGAAGCTTTCTTT.

This clone was detected a few times. The CDR3 sequence: CASSPLDRAGNTIYF. As DNA, the CDR3 is TGTGCCAGCTCACCACTGGACAGGGCTGGAAACACCATATATTTT. The chain uses TRBV18 and TRBJ1-3; 8 bases align to TRBD1. Germline-derived CDR1 and CDR2 are KGHSH and LQKENI. The length of the CDR3 is 15 residues. Losses at the gene ends were 1 base for V and 2 bases for J; bases not matched to a gene: 1.

This clone was found once. CDR3 in amino acids: CASSLDGRTGNTIYF. CDR3 nucleotide sequence: TGTGCCAGCAGCTTAGACGGACGTACTGGAAACACCATATATTTT. This chain connects TRBV11-3 to TRBJ1-3, with D unclear. V lost 0 bases, J lost 2 bases, and 8 bases lay in between. The CDR3 consists of 15 residues. CDR1 and CDR2 from the germline V gene are SGHNT and YENEEA.

The V call is TRBV19, the J call TRBJ2-1; TRBD2 matches at 13 bases. CDR1 is LNHDA, CDR2 SQIVND, per germline (reference sequence). This CDR3 has 16 amino acids. V dropped 8 bases and J dropped 3; count of bases not matched to a gene: 7. The CDR3 nucleotides are TGTGCCAGTCTAGGACTAGCGGGGGACATCTACAATGAGCAGTTCTTC. Protein product: CASLGLAGDIYNEQFF.

The CDR3 sequence: CASQKGGGSYEQYF. CDR3 nucleotide sequence: TGTGCCAGCCAAAAGGGGGGGGGCTCCTACGAGCAGTACTTC. The rearrangement links TRBV3-1 (or the pseudogene TRBV3-2) to TRBJ2-7, with D tentatively TRBD2 (7 bases). The CDR3 runs to 14 residues. Between the trimmed V and J ends, which lost 8 bases and 0 bases, there was a span of 14 bases. Germline-derived CDR1 and CDR2 are LGHDT and YNNKEL (reference sequence).

The CDR3 DNA reads TGTGCCAGCAGTTACTCGCAGAACACTGAAGCTTTCTTT. It specifies CASSYSQNTEAFF. The V call is TRBV6-5, the J call TRBJ1-1; the D is unclear. The CDR3 is 13 residues long. V was trimmed by 0 bases and J by 1 base, leaving 3 bases between them. Per germline, CDR1 MNHEY and CDR2 SVGAGI.

The genes are TRBV5-1 and TRBJ2-1; 8 bases match TRBD1. J lost 2 bases, V lost 0 bases, and 1 base had no gene match. CDR3 length equals 15 residues. CDR1 and CDR2 (germline): SGHRS, YFSETQ. The CDR3 bases are TGCGCCAGCAGCTTGGCAGGGGGCGCCTACAATGAGCAGTTCTTC. Encoded protein: CASSLAGGAYNEQFF.

V usage is TRBV7-9 and J usage is TRBJ2-3, with TRBD2 matching over 13 bases. V lost 1 base, J lost 5 bases, and 6 bases stayed unmatched. Germline CDR1 is SEHNR and CDR2 is FQNEAQ (reference sequence). This CDR3 comprises 17 residues. The CDR3 loop reads CASSLEGWTSGGDTQYF. CDR3 sequence (DNA): TGTGCCAGCAGCTTAGAGGGCTGGACTAGCGGGGGAGATACGCAGTATTTT. Together with reference TRBV7-9 and TRBJ2-3, the CDR3 gives the full variable domain: DTGVSQNPRHKITKRGQNVTFRCDPISEHNRLYWYRQTLGQGPEFLTYFQNEAQLEKSRLLSDRFSAERPKGSFSTLEIQRTEQGDSAMYLCASSLEGWTSGGDTQYFGPGTRLTVL.

This chain uses TRBV28 with TRBJ1-2; 8 nucleotides match TRBD1. Germline CDR1 reads MDHEN; CDR2 reads SYDVKM. This CDR3 is 14 amino acids long. Germline trimming cut 5 bases from V and 4 bases from J; bases unmatched to any gene: 6. The chain's CDR3 is CASSGQGASYGYTF. Here the CDR3 DNA reads TGTGCCAGCAGTGGCCAGGGGGCGAGCTATGGCTACACCTTC.

This clone was seen just once. The chain joins TRBV10-2 to TRBJ2-7; 7 bases map to TRBD1. This CDR3 region has 16 residues. The V and J ends lost 4 bases and 3 bases, in that order; junction bases with no gene match: 12. Germline assignment: CDR1 WSHSY and CDR2 SAAADI. The chain's CDR3 is CASSGMDRPSFYEQYF. CDR3 in DNA: TGCGCCAGCAGTGGGATGGACAGGCCAAGTTTCTACGAGCAGTACTTC.

The chain recombines TRBV15 with TRBJ1-2; 10 nucleotides line up with TRBD1. The germline V gene encodes CDR1 LNHNV and CDR2 YYDKDF (reference sequence). Trimming removed 1 base from V and 7 bases from J; junction bases left unmatched: 3. This CDR3 has 14 amino acids. CDR3 loop: CATSRGQGAFGYTF. The DNA for the CDR3 is TGTGCCACCAGCAGAGGACAGGGGGCGTTTGGCTACACCTTC.

CDR3 sequence reads: CASSLGVGHEQFF. In DNA form, the CDR3 reads TGTGCCAGCAGCTTAGGCGTGGGGCATGAGCAGTTCTTC. This sequence joins TRBV7-2 and TRBJ2-1; D may be TRBD1 (5 bases). Per germline, CDR1 SGHTA and CDR2 FQGNSA. The CDR3 totals 13 residues. Trimming removed 1 base from V and 8 bases from J, with 9 bases in between.

V and J are TRBV5-4 and TRBJ2-2, with TRBD2 matching 11 bases. Germline trimming cut 4 bases from V and 2 bases from J; bases unmatched to any gene: 7. This CDR3 has 17 amino acids. Germline V CDR1 and CDR2: SGHNT, YYREEE (reference sequence). The CDR3 loop reads CASSIVRLAGNTGELFF. CDR3 bases: TGTGCCAGCAGCATCGTTCGACTAGCGGGAAACACCGGGGAGCTGTTTTTT. The variable domain in full, with the rest retrieved from reference TRBV5-4 and TRBJ2-2, is ETGVTQSPTHLIKTRGQQVTLRCSSQSGHNTVSWYQQALGQGPQFIFQYYREEENGRGNFPPRFSGLQFPNYSSELNVNALELDDSALYLCASSIVRLAGNTGELFFGEGSRLTVL.

V is TRBV11-2 and J is TRBJ2-3; 14 nucleotides agree with TRBD2. There are 16 residues in the CDR3. Germline V CDR1 and CDR2: SGHAT, FQNNGV. The V and J ends lost 1 base and 6 bases, in that order; junction bases with no gene match: 3. The CDR3 region has the DNA TGTGCCAGCAGCTTAGGGACTAGCGGGGGGATGGATACGCAGTATTTT. Amino acids: CASSLGTSGGMDTQYF.

The chain joins TRBV3-1 (or the pseudogene TRBV3-2) to TRBJ2-3; the match to TRBD2 covers 7 bases. This CDR3 is 14 amino acids long. The germline V gene has CDR1 LGHDT and CDR2 YNNKEL (reference sequence). Trimming removed 1 base from V and 6 bases from J; junction bases left unmatched: 4. CDR3 DNA: TGTGCCAGCAGCCAAGGGGGGACTAAGGATACGCAGTATTTT. Amino acids: CASSQGGTKDTQYF.

The chain uses TRBV6-5 and TRBJ2-3; TRBD2 matches 8 bases. Germline V gene sequence: CDR1 MNHEY, CDR2 SVGAGI. Trimming at V came to 7 bases and at J to 6 bases, leaving 9 bases not matched to a gene. CDR3 size: 14 residues. CDR3 in DNA: TGTGCCAGCACCAGCGGGGGCGGGGCGGATACGCAGTATTTT. Protein product: CASTSGGGADTQYF.